One sample yielded the 20 T cell receptor beta chains listed below, sequenced in a study of post-analysis software for immune sequencing data. Study-level results: With TRBV5-6, TRBV5-1 and TRBV20-1 included, roughly five TRBV segments were more frequent in patients than in controls.

cDNA libraries for TCR beta contained unique molecular identifiers. TCRdb reanalysed the PCR reads using MiXCR and keeps one entry per CDR3 protein. In the table there are about 460,000 distinct CDR3 sequences, roughly 45% of which are singletons. No antigen has been identified for these receptors. The sequencing input was blood. These receptors all come from a girl between 5 and 17 years old with multiple sclerosis.

This sequence joins TRBV28 and TRBJ1-4; D might be TRBD1 (6 bases). The germline CDR1 and CDR2 sequences are MDHEN and SYDVKM. V lost 3 bases to trimming and J lost 6 bases, with 17 bases between them. The CDR3 is made up of 16 amino acids. The CDR3 region is CASSFNFWRQDEKLFF. CDR3 nucleotides: TGTGCCAGCAGTTTTAATTTCTGGAGACAGGATGAAAAACTGTTTTTT.

This clonotype was detected only a few times. The chain has TRBV11-2 and TRBJ2-1; TRBD1 or TRBD2 may be the D gene (5 bases each). The V gene lost 5 bases and the J gene lost 7 bases, with 12 bases spanning the gap. This CDR3 is built from 13 residues. CDR1 SGHAT and CDR2 FQNNGV come from the germline V gene. The CDR3 spells CASSRRGGNEQFF. CDR3 sequence (DNA): TGTGCCAGCAGCCGCCGGGGCGGGAATGAGCAGTTCTTC. The variable domain in full, completed from reference TRBV11-2 and TRBJ2-1, reads EAGVAQSPRYKIIEKRQSVAFWCNPISGHATLYWYQQILGQGPKLLIQFQNNGVVDDSQLPKDRFSAERLKGVDSTLKIQPAKLEDSAVYLCASSRRGGNEQFFGPGTRLTVL.

The chain couples TRBV5-1 to TRBJ2-1, with 9 bases that match TRBD2. Trimming cost V 4 bases and J 4 bases; bases outside gene matches: 9. CDR3 length: 16 amino acids. Germline lookup yields CDR1 SGHRS and CDR2 YFSETQ. CDR3 protein: CASSVTTSGPYNEQFF. In DNA, the CDR3 is TGCGCCAGCAGCGTAACGACTAGCGGTCCTTACAATGAGCAGTTCTTC.

V usage is TRBV4-2 and J usage is TRBJ2-7; 7 bases agree with TRBD2. The end of the DNA fits TRBJ2-5 better, so the J call may be wrong. This CDR3 has 17 amino acids. Germline CDR1 reads LGHNA; CDR2 reads YNFKEQ. The DNA for the CDR3 is TGTGCCAGCAGCCAAGCCGCCCGGGACTACCTCCGGGAGACCCAGTACTTC. This gives the protein CASSQAARDYLRETQYF.

The CDR3 here is CAISEDYGYTF. CDR3 DNA sequence: TGTGCCATCAGTGAGGACTATGGCTACACCTTC. The chain combines TRBV10-3 with TRBJ1-2; D gene ambiguous. Germline CDR1 ENHRY, CDR2 SYGVKD. CDR3 length: 11 amino acids. Trimming pared 2 bases from V and 3 bases from J, leaving 1 base between.

This clonotype turned up a few times. The V gene is TRBV19, the J gene TRBJ2-2; 9 positions agree with TRBD1. The J segment lost 9 bases and the V segment lost 4 bases, leaving 15 bases of the junction unmatched. Per the germline V gene, CDR1 is LNHDA and CDR2 is SQIVND (reference sequence). The CDR3 consists of 17 residues. CDR3 sequence reads: CASSSRDRATRPRELFF. The CDR3 region has the DNA TGTGCCAGTAGTAGCCGGGACAGGGCAACGAGGCCGAGGGAGCTGTTTTTT.

In regard to this clonotype: At one end the junction does not follow the germline gene, possibly because of a read error. The genes are TRBV29-1 and TRBJ2-7; tentatively, D is TRBD1 or TRBD2 (5 bases each). Germline V gene lookup returns CDR1 SQVTM and CDR2 ANQGSEA. CDR3 length: 12 residues. The CDR3 DNA reads as TGCAGCGCCCGGGACGGAGCCTACAAGCAGTACTTC. This sequence encodes CSARDGAYKQYF.

This clonotype was seen at least ten times. The chain has TRBV20-1 and TRBJ2-7; D gene uncertain. V was shortened by 6 bases and J by 3 bases, with 12 bases between the two germline ends. CDR3 size: 12 residues. CDR1 DFQATT and CDR2 SNEGSKA come from the germline V gene (reference sequence). The CDR3 here is CSARRTDYEQYF. In DNA form, the CDR3 reads TGCAGTGCAAGACGCACAGACTACGAGCAGTACTTC.

This clonotype has just a few counts. The chain combines TRBV20-1 with TRBJ2-1; 7 nucleotides align to TRBD2. The CDR3 has 13 residues. The germline V gene encodes CDR1 DFQATT and CDR2 SNEGSKA (reference sequence). V shed 5 bases and J 4 bases; nucleotides not matched to a gene: 5. The CDR3 sequence: CSAPPGGYNEQFF. In nucleotides, the CDR3 is TGCAGTGCTCCCCCCGGGGGGTACAATGAGCAGTTCTTC.

The rearrangement uses TRBV20-1 and TRBJ2-1; 11 nucleotides line up with TRBD2. Looked up from germline, CDR1 is DFQATT and CDR2 is SNEGSKA (reference sequence). The ends lost 3 bases at V and 2 bases at J; junction bases unmatched: 9. CDR3 size: 17 residues. CDR3 amino acids: CSARDLSGRAPYNEQFF. The CDR3 DNA sequence: TGCAGTGCTAGGGACCTTAGCGGGAGGGCCCCCTACAATGAGCAGTTCTTC.

The chain is built from TRBV20-1 and TRBJ1-1; maybe TRBD1 (5 bases). The germline V gene has CDR1 DFQATT and CDR2 SNEGSKA (reference sequence). The CDR3 is made up of 13 amino acids. The V and J ends lost 3 bases and 4 bases respectively, with 12 bases between them. The CDR3 DNA reads TGCAGTGCTAGTCTCCAGGGAGGCACTGAAGCTTTCTTT. Its translation is CSASLQGGTEAFF.

The gene calls are TRBV5-6 and TRBJ2-6; D gene unclear. This CDR3 spans 15 amino acids. Trimming shortened V by 1 base and J by 0 bases, and 5 bases separated the two germline ends. The germline V gene has CDR1 SGHDT and CDR2 YYEEEE. The chain's CDR3 is CASSLYGSGANVLTF. The DNA for the CDR3 is TGTGCCAGCAGCTTGTACGGCTCTGGGGCCAACGTCCTGACTTTC.

A single count supports this clonotype. V usage is TRBV4-1 and J usage is TRBJ2-3, with 8 nucleotides matching TRBD1. V was clipped by 1 base and J by 9 bases; unmatched bases: 9. The CDR3 contains 15 residues. Germline V gives CDR1 MGHRA, CDR2 YSYEKL. CDR3 amino acids: CASSQGADRGRTQYF. The CDR3 DNA follows: TGCGCCAGCAGCCAAGGAGCAGACAGGGGCCGCACGCAGTATTTT.

The sample holds many counts of this clonotype. J is TRBJ2-3 and V is TRBV13, with 9 bases identical to TRBD2. The trim removed 5 bases at V and 4 bases at J, leaving 10 bases unmatched. The CDR3 is made up of 16 amino acids. From germline, CDR1 is PRHDT and CDR2 FYEKMQ (reference sequence). As DNA, the CDR3 is TGTGCCAGCAGCCAACGGGTAGCGGGAGTCGCAGATACGCAGTATTTT. As protein: CASSQRVAGVADTQYF.

The chain combines TRBV5-1 with TRBJ1-1; D gene uncertain. The germline V gene has CDR1 SGHRS and CDR2 YFSETQ. CDR3 size: 13 residues. V lost 0 bases to trimming and J lost 3 bases, with 6 bases between them. The CDR3 DNA reads TGCGCCAGCAGCTTGGACGGATACACTGAAGCTTTCTTT. Its protein is CASSLDGYTEAFF.

J is TRBJ2-3 and V is TRBV11-1, with D perhaps TRBD2 (5 bases). The germline V and J ends were trimmed by 2 bases and 1 base, with 16 bases remaining between them. The V gene's germline CDR1 is SGHAT and CDR2 FQDESV (reference sequence). There are 17 residues in the CDR3. The CDR3: CASSLLASSRRTDTQYF. DNA for the CDR3: TGTGCCAGCAGCTTATTGGCTAGCAGCCGACGCACAGATACGCAGTATTTT.

The chain carries TRBV12-3 or TRBV12-4 and TRBJ1-1; D ambiguous. The CDR3 has 15 residues. Trimming took off 2 bases at V and 6 bases at J, with 16 bases between the two ends. The CDR3 nucleotides read TGTGCCAGCAGTTTACAGAGGGTGGTAAGTGCTGAAGCTTTCTTT. Protein product: CASSLQRVVSAEAFF.

This sequence joins TRBV6-4 and TRBJ1-2; unclear D gene. Trimming pared 3 bases from V and 8 bases from J, leaving 25 bases between. Looked up from germline, CDR1 is MRHNA and CDR2 is SNTAGT. CDR3 size: 17 residues. Here the CDR3 reads CASSERFRAWPYGGYTF. CDR3 DNA: TGTGCCAGCAGTGAACGATTCCGAGCATGGCCTTATGGGGGCTACACCTTC.

This clonotype was counted a few times. The chain has TRBV20-1 and TRBJ2-7, with D perhaps assigned TRBD1 or TRBD2 (5 bases each). This CDR3 spans 15 amino acids. From germline, CDR1 is DFQATT and CDR2 SNEGSKA (reference sequence). Trimming left V 2 bases short and J 0 bases short, with 14 bases between. CDR3 sequence (DNA): TGCAGTGCTAGACAAGGGGAGCGGAGCTCCTACGAGCAGTACTTC. Translating gives CSARQGERSSYEQYF.

This CDR3 reads CASSPGPTRPNGYTF. CDR3 sequence (DNA): TGTGCCAGCAGTCCCGGGCCTACCCGGCCCAATGGCTACACCTTC. This sequence joins TRBV12-3 or TRBV12-4 and TRBJ1-2, with unresolved D. This CDR3 region has 15 residues. V was pared by 5 bases and J by 6 bases, with 19 bases between.